Listed below are T cell receptor beta chains from one sample, sequenced in a study of response to subunit inactivated influenza vaccine. TCRdb called the RT-PCR reads again in MiXCR, with one record for every CDR3 protein. The sample contains about 310,000 distinct CDR3 sequences, roughly 22% of which appear only once. Specimen: PBMCs from blood, collected less than 22 months after vaccination. The source of these receptors is a man between 50 and 75 years old who received an inactivated influenza vaccine. The CDR3 runs from the conserved cysteine through the conserved F or W. The D gene is left open where the match is weak. Not every row has a clone size; where given, it reads once, few, many or a size class.

CDR3 length | J gene | V gene | D gene | clone size | CDR3 DNA | CDR3 protein
14 | TRBJ1-4 | TRBV20-1 | - | many | TGCAGTGCTGCTACACAGAGGTATAATGAAAAACTGTTTTTT | CSAATQRYNEKLFF
13 | TRBJ1-4 | TRBV5-1 | TRBD1 | many | TGCGCCACCAGGGGACAGCCTAATGAAAAACTGTTTTTT | CATRGQPNEKLFF
19 | TRBJ1-5 | TRBV20-1 | - | few | TGCAGTGCTAGAGATAGGGGGGACGGCCTTAGTGTAGGCAATCAGCCCCAGCATTTT | CSARDRGDGLSVGNQPQHF
13 | TRBJ2-7 | TRBV5-1 | TRBD1 | many | TGCGCCAGCAGCTTAGGGGGACAGTACGAGCAGTACTTC | CASSLGGQYEQYF
12 | TRBJ1-1 | TRBV20-1 | - | few | TGCAGTGTAATTCGTGGGGGGGAGGGAGCTTTCTTT | CSVIRGGEGAFF
16 | TRBJ2-5 | TRBV7-7 | TRBD2 | - | TGTGCTAGCAGCTTAGAAGCTAGCGGACCTTCCGGGACCCAGTACTTC | CASSLEASGPSGTQYF
13 | TRBJ2-1 | TRBV4-2 | - | - | TGTGCCAGCAGCCAAGATTTGGCGACAGGGCAGTTCTTC | CASSQDLATGQFF
18 | TRBJ1-1 | TRBV5-1 | - | few | TGCGCCAGCAGCCTATCCCTACCGGGACGGCAAATGAACACTGAAGCTTTCTTT | CASSLSLPGRQMNTEAFF
16 | TRBJ2-5 | TRBV7-3 | TRBD1 | - | TGTGCCAGCAGCTTGATGGGACAGAACATACAAGAGACCCAGTACTTC | CASSLMGQNIQETQYF
14 | TRBJ2-1 | TRBV27 | TRBD2 | - | TGTGCCAGCAGTCGACTAGCGGGGGTCAATGAGCAGTTCTTC | CASSRLAGVNEQFF
15 | TRBJ2-1 | TRBV6-5 | TRBD2 | few | TGTGCCAGCAGTTGGAGCGGGGGGGCAGCTAATGAGCAGTTCTTC | CASSWSGGAANEQFF
16 | TRBJ1-1 | TRBV15 | - | few | TGTGCCACCAGCAGAGATCAGGTGACAGTGAACACTGAAGCTTTCTTT | CATSRDQVTVNTEAFF
18 | TRBJ2-3 | TRBV28 | TRBD2 | - | TGTGCCAGCAGCCAAAGCAGCTTTAGCGGGAGGAGCACAGATACGCAGTATTTT | CASSQSSFSGRSTDTQYF
15 | TRBJ1-1 | TRBV4-1 | TRBD1 | - | TGCGCCAGCAGCCACCCGGACAGGGAGAACACTGAAGCTTTCTTT | CASSHPDRENTEAFF
12 | TRBJ1-5 | TRBV6-5 | - | - | TGTGCCAGCTCCCATAAGGGTCAGCCCCAGCATTTT | CASSHKGQPQHF
14 | TRBJ1-5 | TRBV10-3 | - | many | TGTGCCATCAGGGAGGGTAGGGAGAATCAGCCCCAGCATTTT | CAIREGRENQPQHF
13 | TRBJ1-1 | TRBV20-1 | - | many | TGCAGTGCTAGCCCGACAGTGAACACTGAAGCTTTCTTT | CSASPTVNTEAFF
17 | TRBJ1-5 | TRBV6-1 | TRBD1 | - | TGTGCCAGCAGTGAAGCGGCTACAGGGGTGGGCAATCAGCCCCAGCATTTT | CASSEAATGVGNQPQHF
14 | TRBJ1-5 | TRBV18 | - | - | TGTGCCAGCTCACCCCCGCGGGGAAATCAGCCCCAGCATTTT | CASSPPRGNQPQHF
15 | TRBJ2-3 | TRBV6-5 | - | few | TGTGCCAGCAGTTACTTGGCGGGGTGGGCAGATACGCAGTATTTT | CASSYLAGWADTQYF
18 | TRBJ1-6 | TRBV20-1 | - | - | TGCAGTGCTACCGGAGCCCACGACAACCCCTTCCATAATTCACCCCTCCACTTT | CSATGAHDNPFHNSPLHF
13 | TRBJ1-1 | TRBV5-4 | TRBD1 | - | TGTGCCAGCAGCTTACAGGGGACGGGCATGGCTTTCTTT | CASSLQGTGMAFF